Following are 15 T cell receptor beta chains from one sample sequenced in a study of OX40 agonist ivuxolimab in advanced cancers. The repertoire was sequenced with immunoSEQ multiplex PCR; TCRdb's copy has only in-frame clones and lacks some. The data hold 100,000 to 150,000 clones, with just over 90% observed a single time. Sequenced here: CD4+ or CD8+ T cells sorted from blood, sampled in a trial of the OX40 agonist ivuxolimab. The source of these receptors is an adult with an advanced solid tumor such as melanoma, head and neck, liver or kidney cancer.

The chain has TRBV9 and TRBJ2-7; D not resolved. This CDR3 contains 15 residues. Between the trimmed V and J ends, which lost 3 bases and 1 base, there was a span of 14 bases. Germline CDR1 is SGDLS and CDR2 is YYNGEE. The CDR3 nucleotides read TGTGCCAGCAGCGCCGGGCATGGGAATTCCTACGAGCAGTACTTC. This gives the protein CASSAGHGNSYEQYF.

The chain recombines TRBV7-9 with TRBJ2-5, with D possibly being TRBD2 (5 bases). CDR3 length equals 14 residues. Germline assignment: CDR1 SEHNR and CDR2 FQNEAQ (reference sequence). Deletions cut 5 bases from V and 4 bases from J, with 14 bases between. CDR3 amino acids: CASSASSVGETQYF. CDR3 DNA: TGTGCCAGCAGCGCCAGTAGCGTTGGAGAGACCCAGTACTTC.

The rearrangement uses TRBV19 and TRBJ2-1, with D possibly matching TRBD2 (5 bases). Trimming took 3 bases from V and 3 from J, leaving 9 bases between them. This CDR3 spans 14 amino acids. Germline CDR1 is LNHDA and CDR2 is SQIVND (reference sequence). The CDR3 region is CASSMWTGYNEQFF. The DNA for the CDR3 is TGTGCCAGTAGTATGTGGACTGGCTACAATGAGCAGTTCTTC.

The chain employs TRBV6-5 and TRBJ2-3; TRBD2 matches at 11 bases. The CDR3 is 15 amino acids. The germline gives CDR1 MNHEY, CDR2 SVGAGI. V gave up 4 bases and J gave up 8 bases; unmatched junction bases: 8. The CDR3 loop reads CASSSRGSGRVTQYF. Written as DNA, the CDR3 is TGTGCCAGCAGTTCCCGGGGTAGCGGGAGGGTTACGCAGTATTTT.

CDR3 amino acids: CASNDPGTGVNYGYTF. The DNA of the CDR3 is TGTGCCAGTAATGATCCCGGGACAGGGGTTAACTATGGCTACACCTTC. The V call is TRBV19, the J call TRBJ1-2, with 10 bases aligning to TRBD1. The germline gives CDR1 LNHDA, CDR2 SQIVND (reference sequence). Trimming at V came to 7 bases and at J to 1 base, leaving 9 bases not matched to a gene. This CDR3 contains 16 residues.

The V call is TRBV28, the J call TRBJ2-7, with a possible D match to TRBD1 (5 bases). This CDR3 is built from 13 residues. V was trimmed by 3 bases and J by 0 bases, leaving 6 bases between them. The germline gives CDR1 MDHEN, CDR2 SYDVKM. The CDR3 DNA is TGTGCCAGCAGTTTGACAGCCTCCTACGAGCAGTACTTC. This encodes CASSLTASYEQYF.

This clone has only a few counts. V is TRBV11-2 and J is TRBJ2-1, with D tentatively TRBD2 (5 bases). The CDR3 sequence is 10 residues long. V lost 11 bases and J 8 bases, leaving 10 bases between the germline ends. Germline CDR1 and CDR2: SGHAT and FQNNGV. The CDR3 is CASGGYEQFF. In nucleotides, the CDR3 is TGTGCCTCTGGAGGCTATGAGCAGTTCTTC.

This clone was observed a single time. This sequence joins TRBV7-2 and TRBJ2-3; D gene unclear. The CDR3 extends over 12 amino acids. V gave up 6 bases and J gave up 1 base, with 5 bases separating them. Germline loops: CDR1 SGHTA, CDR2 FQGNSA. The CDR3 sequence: CASRFRTDTQYF. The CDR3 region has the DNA TGTGCCAGCAGATTTCGCACAGATACGCAGTATTTT.

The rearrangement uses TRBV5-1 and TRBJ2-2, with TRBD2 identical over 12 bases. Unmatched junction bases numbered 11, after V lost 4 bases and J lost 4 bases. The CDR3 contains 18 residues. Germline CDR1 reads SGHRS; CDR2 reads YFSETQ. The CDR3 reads CASSPLLAGGLGTGELFF. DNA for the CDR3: TGCGCCAGCAGCCCTTTGCTAGCGGGAGGGCTTGGCACCGGGGAGCTGTTTTTT.

CDR3 sequence: CASSTTGPGEKLFF. For the CDR3, the DNA is TGTGCCAGCAGTACCACAGGGCCGGGGGAAAAACTGTTTTTT. The gene calls are TRBV6-5 and TRBJ1-4; D perhaps matches TRBD1 (6 bases). CDR1 and CDR2 from the germline V gene are MNHEY and SVGAGI. The CDR3 covers 14 residues. Between the trimmed V and J ends, which lost 5 bases and 8 bases, there was a span of 15 bases.

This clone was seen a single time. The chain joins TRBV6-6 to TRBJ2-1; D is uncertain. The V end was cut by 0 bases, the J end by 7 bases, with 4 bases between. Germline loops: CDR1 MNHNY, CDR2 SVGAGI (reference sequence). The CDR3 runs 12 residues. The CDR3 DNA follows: TGTGCCAGCAGTTACTCGAGGAATGAGCAGTTCTTC. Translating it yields CASSYSRNEQFF.

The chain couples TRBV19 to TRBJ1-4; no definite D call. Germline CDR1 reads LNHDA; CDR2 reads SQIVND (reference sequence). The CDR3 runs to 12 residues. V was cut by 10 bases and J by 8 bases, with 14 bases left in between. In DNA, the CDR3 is TGTGCCACCCGGCGGAGAGAAGAAAAACTGTTTTTT. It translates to CATRRREEKLFF. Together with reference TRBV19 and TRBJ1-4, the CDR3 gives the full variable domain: DGGITQSPKYLFRKEGQNVTLSCEQNLNHDAMYWYRQDPGQGLRLIYYSQIVNDFQKGDIAEGYSVSREKKESFPLTVTSAQKNPTAFYLCATRRREEKLFFGSGTQLSVL.

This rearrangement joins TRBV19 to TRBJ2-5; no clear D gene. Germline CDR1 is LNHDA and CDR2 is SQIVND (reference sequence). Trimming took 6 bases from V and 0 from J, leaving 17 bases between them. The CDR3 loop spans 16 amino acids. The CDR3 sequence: CASRPHLAADQETQYF. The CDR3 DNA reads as TGTGCCAGTAGACCACACCTTGCGGCGGACCAAGAGACCCAGTACTTC.

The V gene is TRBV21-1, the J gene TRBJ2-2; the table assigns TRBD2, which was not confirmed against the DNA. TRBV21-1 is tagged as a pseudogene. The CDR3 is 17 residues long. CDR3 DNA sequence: TGTGCCAGCAGCAAACCCCTAGCGGAGGAGGACACCGGGGAGCTGTTTTTT. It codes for CASSKPLAEEDTGELFF.

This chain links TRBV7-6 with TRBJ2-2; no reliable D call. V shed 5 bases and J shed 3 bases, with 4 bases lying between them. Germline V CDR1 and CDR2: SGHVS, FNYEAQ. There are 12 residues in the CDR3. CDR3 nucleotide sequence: TGTGCCAGCAGCCTATACACCGGGGAGCTGTTTTTT. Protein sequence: CASSLYTGELFF.